Shown below are 31 T cell receptor beta chains from a single sample sequenced in a study of T cell responses to AZD1222 COVID-19 vaccine (dated by TCRdb to about 2021). Reading the label with the study, this specimen's time point is: baseline before first vaccination. Library preparation used the immunoSEQ multiplex PCR assay. In its TCRdb copy, this immuneACCESS table keeps in-frame sequences only and misses some clones. Where compared with another copy, unresolved V genes explain less than half of these, and the others have no known cause. The sample table lists around 120,000 clones, around 88% of them with a count of one. The ten biggest clones cover around a tenth of the sample. The specimen comprised peripheral blood, sampled on day 0 of AZD1222 vaccination. These receptors all come from an adult in good health.

The chain is built from TRBV5-1 and TRBJ2-5, with 10 bases lining up with TRBD1. V was clipped by 4 bases and J by 3 bases; unmatched bases: 3. CDR3 length: 14 amino acids. Germline values: CDR1 SGHRS, CDR2 YFSETQ. The CDR3 protein is CASSLGQGEETQYF. The CDR3 DNA follows: TGCGCCAGCAGCCTCGGACAGGGGGAAGAGACCCAGTACTTC.

The rearrangement uses TRBV21-1 and TRBJ1-3. TRBV21-1 is a listed pseudogene. The CDR3 contains 17 residues. CDR3 sequence reads: CASSNKEAAHSGNTIYF. Here the CDR3 DNA reads TGTGCCAGCAGCAACAAGGAGGCAGCGCACTCTGGAAACACCATATATTTT.

The chain employs TRBV4-3 and TRBJ2-3; possibly TRBD2 for D (5 bases). CDR3 length equals 15 residues. Deletions cut 0 bases from V and 4 bases from J, with 11 bases between. The V gene's germline CDR1 is LGHNA and CDR2 YSLEER. The CDR3 region is CASSQDPDGADTQYF. The CDR3 nucleotides are TGCGCCAGCAGCCAAGACCCGGACGGGGCAGATACGCAGTATTTT.

The V gene is TRBV5-6, the J gene TRBJ1-3; D not certain. CDR1 is SGHDT, CDR2 YYEEEE, per germline. V lost 3 bases and J lost 0, with 13 bases in between. This CDR3 has 16 residues. The CDR3 spells CASSSLDGSSGNTIYF. As DNA, the CDR3 is TGTGCCAGCAGCTCTCTGGACGGGAGCTCTGGAAACACCATATATTTT.

The DNA for the CDR3 is TGTGCCAGCAGCCCAACAGTTCTACCTAACTATGGCTACACCTTC. Its protein product is CASSPTVLPNYGYTF. V usage is TRBV2 and J usage is TRBJ1-2; the D is unclear. This CDR3 region has 15 residues. V shed 6 bases and J shed 0 bases, with 14 bases lying between them. Germline V gives CDR1 SNHLY, CDR2 FYNNEI.

The chain links TRBV4-2 to TRBJ1-6; TRBD1 aligns across 7 bases. This CDR3 is 16 amino acids long. V lost 1 base to trimming and J lost 5 bases; unmatched junction nucleotides: 5. Germline assignment: CDR1 LGHNA and CDR2 YNFKEQ. As DNA, the CDR3 is TGTGCCAGCAGCCAAGCGGACAGGTCGAATAATTCACCCCTCCACTTT. This codes for CASSQADRSNNSPLHF.

This chain connects TRBV7-9 to TRBJ2-7; TRBD2 matches 14 bases. This CDR3 spans 14 amino acids. CDR1 is SEHNR, CDR2 FQNEAQ, per germline (reference sequence). The V segment lost 5 bases and the J segment 6 bases; nucleotides outside the gene matches: 3. Here the CDR3 reads CASSRLAGGFEQYF. In DNA form, the CDR3 reads TGTGCCAGCAGCCGACTAGCGGGGGGGTTCGAGCAGTACTTC.

The CDR3 is CASSHIDGQGVPLHF. In DNA, the CDR3 is TGTGCCAGCAGTCATATCGACGGCCAGGGGGTGCCCCTCCACTTT. V gene TRBV6-2 or TRBV6-3 combines with J gene TRBJ1-6; 7 nucleotides agree with TRBD1. The CDR3 length is 15 residues. V lost 5 bases, J lost 13 bases, and 14 bases stayed unmatched. Per germline, CDR1 MNHEY and CDR2 SVGEGT.

This clone was seen a single time. The CDR3 loop reads CAWSMGAQETQYF. In DNA, the CDR3 is TGTGCCTGGAGTATGGGGGCACAAGAGACCCAGTACTTC. This chain connects TRBV30 to TRBJ2-5; D perhaps matches TRBD1 (6 bases). Trimming left V 2 bases short and J 2 bases short, with 9 bases between. The CDR3 runs 13 residues. Germline V CDR1 and CDR2: GTSNPN, SVGIG (reference sequence).

CDR3 sequence reads: CASSFLQGGQETQYF. CDR3 coding DNA: TGTGCCAGCAGCTTCCTTCAAGGGGGCCAAGAGACCCAGTACTTC. This chain joins TRBV7-2 and TRBJ2-5; TRBD1 might be the D (6 bases). Germline V lookup: CDR1 SGHTA, CDR2 FQGNSA. This CDR3 comprises 15 residues. The ends were cut back, 3 bases at V and 1 base at J, with 12 bases in the middle. Supplemented by reference TRBV7-2 and TRBJ2-5, the full variable domain reads GAGVSQSPSNKVTEKGKDVELRCDPISGHTALYWYRQSLGQGLEFLIYFQGNSAPDKSGLPSDRFSAERTGGSVSTLTIQRTQQEDSAVYLCASSFLQGGQETQYFGPGTRLLVL.

This clone was counted once. The genes are TRBV7-2 and TRBJ1-1, with D maybe TRBD1 (6 bases). CDR1 and CDR2 from the germline V gene are SGHTA and FQGNSA. This CDR3 is built from 16 residues. V was cut by 3 bases and J by 1 base, with 15 bases left in between. This CDR3 reads CASSLGHRLTNTEAFF. CDR3 in DNA: TGTGCCAGCAGCTTGGGACACCGCCTGACGAACACTGAAGCTTTCTTT.

The gene calls are TRBV18 and TRBJ2-5; weak D call: TRBD2 (5 bases). Germline values: CDR1 KGHSH, CDR2 LQKENI. The CDR3 extends over 14 amino acids. Trimming cost V 3 bases and J 4 bases, with 12 bases left between them. The DNA of the CDR3 is TGTGCCAGCTCACCCTCCCAACTAGGAGAGACCCAGTACTTC. Protein sequence: CASSPSQLGETQYF.

This chain links TRBV6-2 or TRBV6-3 with TRBJ2-7, with D possibly being TRBD2 (6 bases). This CDR3 is 13 amino acids long. Germline V gene data show CDR1 as MNHEY and CDR2 as SVGEGT. The V gene lost 4 bases and the J gene lost 3 bases, with 10 bases spanning the gap. Here the CDR3 reads CASSSGLNYEQYF. CDR3 sequence (DNA): TGTGCCAGCAGTTCGGGACTGAACTACGAGCAGTACTTC.

This chain connects TRBV4-3 to TRBJ1-5; D is perhaps TRBD1 (5 bases). Germline V lookup: CDR1 LGHNA, CDR2 YSLEER. The CDR3 is 17 amino acids. Trimming took off 2 bases at V and 2 bases at J, with 16 bases between the two ends. The chain's CDR3 is CASSQNSLGDGNQPQHF. The CDR3 nucleotides are TGCGCCAGCAGCCAAAATTCCCTCGGGGACGGCAATCAGCCCCAGCATTTT.

The chain is built from TRBV7-2 and TRBJ1-1; D gene unclear. Germline V lookup: CDR1 SGHTA, CDR2 FQGNSA. Trimming took 6 bases from V and 1 from J, leaving 12 bases between them. There are 14 residues in the CDR3. The CDR3 coding sequence is TGTGCCAGCAGGCCCCGGGAGCCGAACACTGAAGCTTTCTTT. Encoded protein: CASRPREPNTEAFF.

The J gene is TRBJ2-3, the V gene TRBV5-1; TRBD2 agrees at 8 bases. CDR3 length: 16 residues. Trimming removed 0 bases from V and 0 bases from J; junction bases left unmatched: 3. The V gene's germline CDR1 is SGHRS and CDR2 YFSETQ. The CDR3 loop reads CASSLVGGVSTDTQYF. Written as DNA, the CDR3 is TGCGCCAGCAGCTTGGTCGGGGGGGTTAGCACAGATACGCAGTATTTT.

The chain joins TRBV4-3 to TRBJ1-6; 7 nucleotides match TRBD1. This CDR3 spans 16 amino acids. The germline CDR1 and CDR2 sequences are LGHNA and YSLEER. V trimming: 4 bases; J trimming: 5 bases; junction bases outside the gene matches: 8. The CDR3, as DNA: TGCGCCAGCAGCCTGACCGGGACAGTCAATAATTCACCCCTCCACTTT. Amino acids: CASSLTGTVNNSPLHF.

The V call is TRBV5-1, the J call TRBJ1-5; a possible D gene is TRBD1 (6 bases). V was clipped by 0 bases and J by 6 bases, with 13 bases between them. The germline gives CDR1 SGHRS, CDR2 YFSETQ. The CDR3 runs 15 residues. CDR3 DNA sequence: TGCGCCAGCAGCTTGGCCCCAGGGGTTAGTCAGCCCCAGCATTTT. As protein: CASSLAPGVSQPQHF.

The V and J genes are TRBV9 and TRBJ2-1; 8 nucleotides line up with TRBD2. Unmatched junction bases numbered 12, after V lost 4 bases and J lost 9 bases. CDR3 length: 15 amino acids. The V gene's germline CDR1 is SGDLS and CDR2 YYNGEE. The CDR3 nucleotides are TGTGCCAGCAGCCCGCCGGGACTAGAGGTGGCTGAGCAGTTCTTC. This gives the protein CASSPPGLEVAEQFF. The entire variable domain, with the rest obtained from reference TRBV9 and TRBJ2-1, is as follows: DSGVTQTPKHLITATGQRVTLRCSPRSGDLSVYWYQQSLDQGLQFLIQYYNGEERAKGNILERFSAQQFPDLHSELNLSSLELGDSALYFCASSPPGLEVAEQFFGPGTRLTVL.

This clone was counted once. The chain couples TRBV18 to TRBJ2-7; either TRBD1 or TRBD2 may supply D (5 bases each). Per germline, CDR1 KGHSH and CDR2 LQKENI. Trimming cost V 4 bases and J 3 bases, with 19 bases left between them. The length of the CDR3 is 16 residues. CDR3 residues: CASSQTKGRINYEQYF. The CDR3 DNA sequence: TGTGCCAGCTCACAAACGAAGGGACGGATCAACTACGAGCAGTACTTC.

V usage is TRBV10-3 and J usage is TRBJ2-7, with 8 bases lining up with TRBD2. Germline V CDR1 and CDR2: ENHRY, SYGVKD. The V and J ends lost 4 bases and 6 bases, in that order; junction bases with no gene match: 8. The CDR3 loop spans 14 amino acids. Here the CDR3 DNA reads TGTGCCATCAGTGGGGGACTAGTGATCTTCGAGCAGTACTTC. It codes for CAISGGLVIFEQYF.

This clone was seen once. The CDR3 sequence is CASSPTSESTDTQYF. Here the CDR3 DNA reads TGCGCCAGCAGCCCAACTAGCGAATCCACAGATACGCAGTATTTT. The chain employs TRBV5-1 and TRBJ2-3; 7 bases fit TRBD2. The CDR3 has 15 residues. The germline CDR1 and CDR2 sequences are SGHRS and YFSETQ. V dropped 4 bases and J dropped 2; count of bases not matched to a gene: 7.

The chain is built from TRBV28 and TRBJ2-7, with 11 nucleotides matching TRBD2. The CDR3 has 15 amino acids. The V gene end was trimmed by 7 bases and the J gene end by 0 bases; junction bases not matched to a gene: 5. The germline CDR1 and CDR2 sequences are MDHEN and SYDVKM. CDR3 residues: CASTILAGDSYEQYF. CDR3 nucleotides: TGTGCCAGCACCATACTAGCGGGGGACTCCTACGAGCAGTACTTC.

The chain combines TRBV4-1 with TRBJ1-1; TRBD1 aligns across 9 bases. The CDR3 is 15 amino acids. V lost 1 base, J lost 5 bases, and 5 bases stayed unmatched. CDR1 and CDR2 (germline): MGHRA, YSYEKL. The CDR3 DNA follows: TGCGCCAGCAGCCAAGTCGGACAGGGGAATACTGAAGCTTTCTTT. It is translated as CASSQVGQGNTEAFF.

This clone was found once. The rearrangement joins TRBV10-3 to TRBJ2-5; 8 nucleotides agree with TRBD1. The CDR3 loop spans 16 amino acids. V shed 2 bases, J shed 4 bases, and the junction held 9 bases outside the gene matches. Looked up from germline, CDR1 is ENHRY and CDR2 is SYGVKD. Written as DNA, the CDR3 is TGTGCCATCAGTGAGGGGCAGGGGGCGCGGGGAGAGACCCAGTACTTC. Encoded protein: CAISEGQGARGETQYF.

This chain joins TRBV20-1 and TRBJ2-1, with 10 positions matching TRBD2. The CDR3 extends over 16 amino acids. The V and J ends lost 3 bases and 1 base, in that order; junction bases with no gene match: 6. The germline CDR1 and CDR2 sequences are DFQATT and SNEGSKA (reference sequence). For the CDR3, the DNA is TGCAGTGCTAGTGGTAGCGGGGGGCCTTCCTACAATGAGCAGTTCTTC. Translated, it gives CSASGSGGPSYNEQFF.

The chain is built from TRBV30 and TRBJ1-2; 11 nucleotides align to TRBD1. V shed 3 bases, J shed 4 bases, and the junction held 4 bases outside the gene matches. This CDR3 is 14 amino acids long. Germline CDR1 GTSNPN, CDR2 SVGIG (reference sequence). The CDR3 spells CAWSGQGAAYGYTF. The CDR3 nucleotides are TGTGCCTGGAGCGGACAGGGGGCCGCCTATGGCTACACCTTC.

The chain is built from TRBV7-2 and TRBJ2-3; a weak D match, TRBD1 (5 bases). From germline, CDR1 is SGHTA and CDR2 FQGNSA. This CDR3 is built from 14 residues. Deletions cut 0 bases from V and 2 bases from J, with 6 bases between. This CDR3 is CASSLAGPTDTQYF. The CDR3 DNA sequence: TGTGCCAGCAGCTTAGCGGGGCCCACAGATACGCAGTATTTT.

The chain links TRBV7-2 to TRBJ2-5; TRBD1 matches at 12 bases. This CDR3 has 16 residues. Germline V lookup: CDR1 SGHTA, CDR2 FQGNSA. J lost 5 bases, V lost 1 base, and 5 bases had no gene match. CDR3 coding DNA: TGTGCCAGCAGCTTAGTGGGGACAGGGGGCATTGAGACCCAGTACTTC. Protein sequence: CASSLVGTGGIETQYF.

The chain joins TRBV6-4 to TRBJ1-5; 8 bases agree with TRBD1. This CDR3 contains 15 residues. V trimming: 6 bases; J trimming: 4 bases; junction bases outside the gene matches: 8. Germline V gives CDR1 MRHNA, CDR2 SNTAGT. CDR3 residues: CASSEQGGWNQPQHF. The DNA for the CDR3 is TGTGCCAGCAGCGAACAGGGGGGATGGAATCAGCCCCAGCATTTT.

The J gene is TRBJ1-2, the V gene TRBV19; D uncertain. CDR3 length equals 14 residues. The V end was cut by 3 bases, the J end by 4 bases, with 12 bases between. From germline, CDR1 is LNHDA and CDR2 SQIVND (reference sequence). The CDR3: CASSISGSTYGYTF. As DNA, the CDR3 is TGTGCCAGTAGTATCAGTGGCTCGACCTATGGCTACACCTTC.